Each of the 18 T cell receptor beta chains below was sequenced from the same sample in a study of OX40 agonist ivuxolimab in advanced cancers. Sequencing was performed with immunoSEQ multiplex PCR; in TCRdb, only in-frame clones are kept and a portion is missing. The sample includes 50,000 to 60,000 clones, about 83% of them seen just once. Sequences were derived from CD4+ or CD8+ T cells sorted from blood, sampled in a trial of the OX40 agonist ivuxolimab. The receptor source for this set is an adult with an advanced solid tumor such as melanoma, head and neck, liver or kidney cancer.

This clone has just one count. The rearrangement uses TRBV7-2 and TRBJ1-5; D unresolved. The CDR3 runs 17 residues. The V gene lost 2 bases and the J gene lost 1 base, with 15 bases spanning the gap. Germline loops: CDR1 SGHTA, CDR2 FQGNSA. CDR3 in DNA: TGTGCCAGCAGCTTATTTTGGCAGGAGGACAGCAATCAGCCCCAGCATTTT. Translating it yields CASSLFWQEDSNQPQHF. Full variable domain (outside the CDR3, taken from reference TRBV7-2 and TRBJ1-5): GAGVSQSPSNKVTEKGKDVELRCDPISGHTALYWYRQSLGQGLEFLIYFQGNSAPDKSGLPSDRFSAERTGGSVSTLTIQRTQQEDSAVYLCASSLFWQEDSNQPQHFGDGTRLSIL.

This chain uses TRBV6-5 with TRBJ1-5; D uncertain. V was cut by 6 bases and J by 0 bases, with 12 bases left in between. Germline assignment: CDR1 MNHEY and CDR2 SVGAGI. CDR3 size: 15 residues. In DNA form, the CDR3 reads TGTGCCAGCAGGCTAAGCTCTCATAGCAATCAGCCCCAGCATTTT. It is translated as CASRLSSHSNQPQHF.

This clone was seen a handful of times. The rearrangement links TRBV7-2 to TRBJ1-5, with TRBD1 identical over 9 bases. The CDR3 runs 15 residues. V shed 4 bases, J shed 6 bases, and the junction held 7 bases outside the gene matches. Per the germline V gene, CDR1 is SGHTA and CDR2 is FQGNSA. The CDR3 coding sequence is TGTGCCAGCAGCTGGGGACAGGGAGGGGGTCAGCCCCAGCATTTT. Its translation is CASSWGQGGGQPQHF. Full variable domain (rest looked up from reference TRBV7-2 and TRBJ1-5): GAGVSQSPSNKVTEKGKDVELRCDPISGHTALYWYRQSLGQGLEFLIYFQGNSAPDKSGLPSDRFSAERTGGSVSTLTIQRTQQEDSAVYLCASSWGQGGGQPQHFGDGTRLSIL.

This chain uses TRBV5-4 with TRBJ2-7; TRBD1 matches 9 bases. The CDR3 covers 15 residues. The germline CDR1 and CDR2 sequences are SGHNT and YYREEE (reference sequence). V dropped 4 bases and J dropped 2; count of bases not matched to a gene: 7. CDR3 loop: CASSRGDRATYEQYF. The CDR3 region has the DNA TGTGCCAGCAGCCGAGGGGACAGGGCCACCTACGAGCAGTACTTC. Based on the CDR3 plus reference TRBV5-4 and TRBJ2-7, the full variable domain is ETGVTQSPTHLIKTRGQQVTLRCSSQSGHNTVSWYQQALGQGPQFIFQYYREEENGRGNFPPRFSGLQFPNYSSELNVNALELDDSALYLCASSRGDRATYEQYFGPGTRLTVT.

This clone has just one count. The CDR3 region is CSVVPLGGNTIYF. In DNA form, the CDR3 reads TGCAGCGTCGTACCTCTTGGAGGAAACACCATATATTTT. The V gene is TRBV29-1, the J gene TRBJ1-3; D remains unclear. Deletions cut 6 bases from V and 4 bases from J, with 13 bases between. The CDR3 consists of 13 residues. CDR1 and CDR2 from the germline V gene are SQVTM and ANQGSEA.

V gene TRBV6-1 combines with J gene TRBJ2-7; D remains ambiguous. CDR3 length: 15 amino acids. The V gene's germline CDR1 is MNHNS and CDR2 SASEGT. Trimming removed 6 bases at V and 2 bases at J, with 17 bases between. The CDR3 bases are TGTGCCAGCAGGAATACGAAATCGCCCCCCTACGAGCAGTACTTC. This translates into CASRNTKSPPYEQYF.

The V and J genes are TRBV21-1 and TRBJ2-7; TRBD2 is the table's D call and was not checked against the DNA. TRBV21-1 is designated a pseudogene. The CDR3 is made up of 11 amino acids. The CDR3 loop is CASSATYEQYF. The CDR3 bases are TGTGCCAGCAGCGCTACTTACGAGCAGTACTTC.

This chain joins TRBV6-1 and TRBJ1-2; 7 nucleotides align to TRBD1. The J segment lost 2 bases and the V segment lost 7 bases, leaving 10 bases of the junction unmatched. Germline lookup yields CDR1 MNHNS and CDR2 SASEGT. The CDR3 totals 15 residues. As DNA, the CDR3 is TGTGCCAGCAACCTAGCGCGGGGACAGAACTATGGCTACACCTTC. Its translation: CASNLARGQNYGYTF.

CDR3 residues: CASSSTGGTAEAFF. CDR3 DNA: TGCGCCAGCAGCTCGACAGGGGGGACCGCTGAAGCTTTCTTT. This chain connects TRBV5-1 to TRBJ1-1; TRBD1 matches at 9 bases. The CDR3 contains 14 residues. Trimming cost V 3 bases and J 6 bases; bases outside gene matches: 6. CDR1 is SGHRS and CDR2 is YFSETQ in the germline V gene.

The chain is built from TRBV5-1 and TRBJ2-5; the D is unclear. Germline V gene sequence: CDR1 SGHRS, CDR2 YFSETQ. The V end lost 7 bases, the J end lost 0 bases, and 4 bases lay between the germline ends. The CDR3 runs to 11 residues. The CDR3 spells CASLYQETQYF. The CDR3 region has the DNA TGCGCCAGCCTGTACCAAGAGACCCAGTACTTC.

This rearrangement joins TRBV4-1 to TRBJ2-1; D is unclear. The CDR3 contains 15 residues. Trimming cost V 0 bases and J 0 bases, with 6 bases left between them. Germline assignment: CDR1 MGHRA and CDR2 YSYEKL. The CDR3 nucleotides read TGCGCCAGCAGCCAAGAGAAAAACTCCTACAATGAGCAGTTCTTC. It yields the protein CASSQEKNSYNEQFF.

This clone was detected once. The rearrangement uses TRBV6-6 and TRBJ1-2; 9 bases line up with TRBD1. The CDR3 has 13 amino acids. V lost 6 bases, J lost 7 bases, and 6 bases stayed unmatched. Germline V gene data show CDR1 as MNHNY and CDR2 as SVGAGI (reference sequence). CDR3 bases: TGTGCCAGCAGACAGGGGGCGAAGTCTGGCTACACCTTC. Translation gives CASRQGAKSGYTF.

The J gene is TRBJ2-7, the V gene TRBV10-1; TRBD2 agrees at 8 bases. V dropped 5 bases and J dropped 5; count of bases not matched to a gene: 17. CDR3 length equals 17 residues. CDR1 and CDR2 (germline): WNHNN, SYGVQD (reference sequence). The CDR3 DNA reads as TGCGCCAGCAGTCGGGCTATTAGCGGGGCACCGTCCCACGAGCAGTACTTC. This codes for CASSRAISGAPSHEQYF.

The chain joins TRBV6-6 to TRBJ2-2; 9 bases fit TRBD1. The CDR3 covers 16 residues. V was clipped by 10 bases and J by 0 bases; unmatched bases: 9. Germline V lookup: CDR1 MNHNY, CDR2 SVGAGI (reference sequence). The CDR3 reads CAIRDREITNTGELFF. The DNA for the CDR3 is TGTGCCATCAGGGACAGGGAAATTACGAACACCGGGGAGCTGTTTTTT.

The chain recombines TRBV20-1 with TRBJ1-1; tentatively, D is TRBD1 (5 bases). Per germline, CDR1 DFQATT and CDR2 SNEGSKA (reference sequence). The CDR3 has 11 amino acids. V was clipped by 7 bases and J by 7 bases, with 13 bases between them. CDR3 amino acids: CSVLLRVEAFF. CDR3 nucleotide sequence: TGCAGTGTCTTGCTCAGGGTTGAAGCTTTCTTT.

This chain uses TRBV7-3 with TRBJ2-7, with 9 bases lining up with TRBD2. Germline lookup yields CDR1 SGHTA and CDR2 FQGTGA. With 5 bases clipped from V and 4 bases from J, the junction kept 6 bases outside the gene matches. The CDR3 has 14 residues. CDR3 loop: CASSPTSGGYEQYF. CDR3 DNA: TGTGCCAGCAGCCCGACTAGCGGCGGATACGAGCAGTACTTC.

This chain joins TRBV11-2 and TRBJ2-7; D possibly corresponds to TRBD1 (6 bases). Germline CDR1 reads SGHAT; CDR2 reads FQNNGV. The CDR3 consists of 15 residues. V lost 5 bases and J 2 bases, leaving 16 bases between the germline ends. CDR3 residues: CASSVPRDKAYEQYF. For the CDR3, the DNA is TGTGCCAGCAGCGTCCCCCGGGACAAGGCCTACGAGCAGTACTTC.

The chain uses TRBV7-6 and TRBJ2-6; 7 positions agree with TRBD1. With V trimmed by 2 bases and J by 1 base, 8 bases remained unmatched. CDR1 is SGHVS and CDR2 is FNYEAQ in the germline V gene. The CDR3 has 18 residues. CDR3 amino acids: CASSLSPGQSSGANVLTF. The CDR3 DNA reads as TGTGCCAGCAGCTTAAGTCCGGGACAGTCTTCTGGGGCCAACGTCCTGACTTTC.